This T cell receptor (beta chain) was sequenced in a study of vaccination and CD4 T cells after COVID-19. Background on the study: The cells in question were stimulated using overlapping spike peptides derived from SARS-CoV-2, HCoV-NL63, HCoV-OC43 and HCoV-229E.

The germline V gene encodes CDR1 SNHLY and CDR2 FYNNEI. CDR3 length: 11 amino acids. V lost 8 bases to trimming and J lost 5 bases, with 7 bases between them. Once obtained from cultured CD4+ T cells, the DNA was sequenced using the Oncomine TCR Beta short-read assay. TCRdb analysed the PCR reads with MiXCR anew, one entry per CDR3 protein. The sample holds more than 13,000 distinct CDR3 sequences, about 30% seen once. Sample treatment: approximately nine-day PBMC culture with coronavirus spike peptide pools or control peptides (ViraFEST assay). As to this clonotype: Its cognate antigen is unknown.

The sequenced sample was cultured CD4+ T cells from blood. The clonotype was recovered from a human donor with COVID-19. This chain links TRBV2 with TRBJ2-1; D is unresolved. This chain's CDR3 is CASRANNEQFF. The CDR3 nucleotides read TGTGCCAGCCGGGCAAACAATGAGCAGTTCTTC.